The present entry profiles one T cell receptor beta chain with its context. Its matching antigen is unknown. CDR3 length: 12 residues. Trimming left V 5 bases short and J 8 bases short, with 11 bases between. Germline assignment: CDR1 SGDLS and CDR2 YYNGEE. Each population that was sorted was more than 95% pure. These data are taken from a study of beta chain features in type 1 diabetes. General study findings and limits: TCRB CDR3s were moderately but significantly shorter in Type 1 diabetes patients in all four CD4+ subsets. Patients' naive, central memory and Treg TCRB repertoires seemed closer to one another than those of healthy donors.

Every isolated RNA sample was fully reverse transcribed, so sequencing captured expressed TCRB transcripts. About 3.6 million reads on average were seen across naive, central memory and regulatory T cell samples. Only in-frame clones appear in the TCRdb table, and some are missing; sequencing was by immunoSEQ multiplex PCR. Of under 900,000 clones listed, under 20% are singletons. This rearrangement joins TRBV9 to TRBJ2-4; tentatively, D is TRBD1 or TRBD2 (5 bases each). The receptor's source is a woman aged 18-29 years in good health. Sequencing was done on a sample of naive CD4+ T cells from blood. CDR3 sequence: CASSLGTYIQYF. CDR3 bases: TGTGCCAGCAGTTTAGGGACCTACATTCAGTACTTC.